These 10 T cell receptor beta chains came from one sample sequenced in a study of blood T cells in healthy people across ages. A J-beta primer mix and a sample-barcoded 5' primer were used in a second PCR of about 6 to 12 cycles. Each CDR3 protein gets one entry after TCRdb re-called the 5' RACE reads with MiXCR. The data hold 750,000 to 1,000,000 distinct CDR3 sequences, with roughly 29% observed a single time. These records were also assigned to another study, of T cells of mothers and their children.

Material for sequencing was blood. Every receptor here comes from a woman between 40 and 55 years old in good health.

This clonotype was seen at least ten times. The chain joins TRBV5-1 to TRBJ2-7, with D possibly being TRBD1 or TRBD2 (5 bases each). V dropped 3 bases and J dropped 2 bases, with 18 bases sitting between them. From germline, CDR1 is SGHRS and CDR2 YFSETQ. The CDR3 runs to 16 residues. CDR3 region: CASSSNMRGYTYEQYF. CDR3 DNA: TGCGCCAGCAGCTCAAATATGAGGGGCTACACCTACGAGCAGTACTTC.

V and J are TRBV4-1 and TRBJ2-1; TRBD2 is a possible D gene (6 bases). Germline CDR1 reads MGHRA; CDR2 reads YSYEKL. The CDR3 consists of 15 residues. The V and J ends lost 3 bases and 1 base respectively, with 10 bases between them. The CDR3 loop reads CASSQPGGSYNEQFF. CDR3 nucleotides: TGCGCCAGCAGCCAGCCCGGGGGTTCCTACAATGAGCAGTTCTTC.

This clonotype has only a few counts. The chain links TRBV11-2 to TRBJ1-2, with TRBD1 matching over 8 bases. The CDR3 has 14 amino acids. J was trimmed by 0 bases and V by 8 bases; bases with no gene match: 5. Germline V gene data show CDR1 as SGHAT and CDR2 as FQNNGV. CDR3 residues: CASDTGGSNYGYTF. CDR3 DNA: TGTGCCAGCGATACAGGGGGGTCTAACTATGGCTACACCTTC.

This clonotype was recorded at least ten times. The chain recombines TRBV6-2 or TRBV6-3 with TRBJ2-3; D is perhaps TRBD2 (7 bases). Trimming pared 2 bases from V and 1 base from J, leaving 10 bases between. CDR1 is MNHEY, CDR2 SVGEGT, per germline. This CDR3 is built from 15 residues. The CDR3 here is CASSYEGGRTDTQYF. The CDR3 nucleotides are TGTGCCAGCAGTTACGAGGGGGGGCGCACAGATACGCAGTATTTT.

This clonotype occurred many times. CDR3 loop: CSANSGGGGTDTQYF. The CDR3 DNA reads TGCAGTGCTAACTCCGGAGGCGGTGGCACAGATACGCAGTATTTT. The chain combines TRBV20-1 with TRBJ2-3; the D gene is possibly TRBD2 (5 bases). Germline assignment: CDR1 DFQATT and CDR2 SNEGSKA (reference sequence). Trimming shortened V by 4 bases and J by 1 base, and 15 bases separated the two germline ends. The CDR3 is 15 amino acids.

CDR3 in amino acids: CASSFANGGPGVAQYF. In DNA form, the CDR3 reads TGTGCCAGCAGCTTCGCGAACGGGGGGCCGGGAGTGGCCCAGTACTTC. The V gene is TRBV11-2, the J gene TRBJ2-5, with TRBD2 as a possible D gene (7 bases). From germline, CDR1 is SGHAT and CDR2 FQNNGV. V was clipped by 3 bases and J by 9 bases, with 23 bases between them. The CDR3 is made up of 16 amino acids.

This clonotype was detected once. This rearrangement joins TRBV3-1 to TRBJ2-3; 12 bases map to TRBD1. The J segment lost 6 bases and the V segment lost 0 bases, leaving 7 bases of the junction unmatched. CDR3 length equals 17 residues. Germline assignment: CDR1 LGHDT and CDR2 YNNKEL (reference sequence). This CDR3 reads CASSQEPGTGGCDTQYF. In DNA form, the CDR3 reads TGTGCCAGCAGCCAAGAACCCGGGACAGGGGGCTGTGATACGCAGTATTTT.

This chain uses TRBV11-1 with TRBJ2-2; D gene unclear. Germline CDR1 and CDR2: SGHAT and FQDESV (reference sequence). The V end lost 7 bases, the J end lost 9 bases, and 12 bases lay between the germline ends. This CDR3 spans 12 amino acids. The DNA of the CDR3 is TGTGCCAGCACCAACATGCGCCGGGAGCTGTTTTTT. The encoded protein is CASTNMRRELFF. Looking up the rest from reference TRBV11-1 and TRBJ2-2 gives the full variable domain: EAEVAQSPRYKITEKSQAVAFWCDPISGHATLYWYRQILGQGPELLVQFQDESVVDDSQLPKDRFSAERLKGVDSTLKIQPAELGDSAMYLCASTNMRRELFFGEGSRLTVL.

The J gene is TRBJ1-2, the V gene TRBV27; 12 bases match TRBD1. The CDR3 spans 16 residues. Germline V lookup: CDR1 MNHEY, CDR2 SMNVEV (reference sequence). With V trimmed by 4 bases and J by 2 bases, 5 bases remained unmatched. CDR3 nucleotides: TGTGCCAGCAGTTCCCTCGGGACAGGGGGCAACTATGGCTACACCTTC. This codes for CASSSLGTGGNYGYTF.

There are a few counts of this clonotype. In DNA, the CDR3 is TGTGCCTGGAGTGAGGCAAAGTACCAAGAGACCCAGTACTTC. Residues: CAWSEAKYQETQYF. The rearrangement uses TRBV30 and TRBJ2-5, with no clear D. Per germline, CDR1 GTSNPN and CDR2 SVGIG (reference sequence). The CDR3 covers 14 residues. The V end was cut by 1 base, the J end by 0 bases, with 9 bases between.